One T cell receptor (beta chain) is described in this entry. A lack of ophthalmopathy progression within 18 months defined stable Graves' hyperthyroidism. The data were obtained in a study of T cells in Graves' hyperthyroidism and ophthalmopathy. This CDR3 is built from 14 residues. Germline CDR1 reads SGDLS; CDR2 reads YYNGEE. V lost 4 bases and J lost 1, with 11 bases in between. There were TCR beta CDR3 regions amplified from RNA transcripts. A set of HTBI primers served as the primers for a first-round RT-PCR of the TCR CDR3. TCRdb analysed the multiplex PCR reads with MiXCR anew, one entry per CDR3 protein. The profile shows about 840,000 distinct CDR3 sequences, over 35% of them singletons.

This TCR was recovered from a man aged 18 to 29 with Graves' hyperthyroidism. The chain is built from TRBV9 and TRBJ2-5; D might be TRBD2 (6 bases). The material sequenced was blood. The CDR3 sequence is CASSRDGGQETQYF. In DNA form, the CDR3 reads TGTGCCAGCAGCCGGGACGGGGGCCAAGAGACCCAGTACTTC.